What follows describes a single T cell receptor (beta chain). The antigen remains undetermined. This sample is drawn from a study of CD8 T cells in Susac syndrome. TEMRA cells were enriched by FACS, and CD4+ and CD8+ T cells were negatively isolated. General study points: As the study acknowledged, the number of individuals who were part of its TCR sequencing and HLA analysis was relatively small.

The RNA, about 0.45 to 1 ug, was put through reverse transcription using random hexamers. TCR beta CDR3 was amplified by immunoSEQ multiplex PCR. This amplification extended across 54 Vbeta and 13 Jbeta segments. TCRdb called the immunoSEQ multiplex PCR reads again in MiXCR, with one record for every CDR3 protein. The sample yields roughly 150,000 distinct CDR3 sequences, over 85% seen once. Germline lookup yields CDR1 MNHEY and CDR2 SMNVEV (reference sequence). The CDR3 length is 15 residues. V was pared by 5 bases and J by 4 bases, with 9 bases of the junction left unmatched. The sequence came from a human donor with multiple sclerosis. This chain connects TRBV27 to TRBJ1-2; 8 nucleotides line up with TRBD1. Source material: CD8+ T cells from PBMCs. The CDR3 here is CASSPPGGKGYGYTF. In DNA form, the CDR3 reads TGTGCCAGCAGTCCGCCAGGGGGCAAGGGCTATGGCTACACCTTC.